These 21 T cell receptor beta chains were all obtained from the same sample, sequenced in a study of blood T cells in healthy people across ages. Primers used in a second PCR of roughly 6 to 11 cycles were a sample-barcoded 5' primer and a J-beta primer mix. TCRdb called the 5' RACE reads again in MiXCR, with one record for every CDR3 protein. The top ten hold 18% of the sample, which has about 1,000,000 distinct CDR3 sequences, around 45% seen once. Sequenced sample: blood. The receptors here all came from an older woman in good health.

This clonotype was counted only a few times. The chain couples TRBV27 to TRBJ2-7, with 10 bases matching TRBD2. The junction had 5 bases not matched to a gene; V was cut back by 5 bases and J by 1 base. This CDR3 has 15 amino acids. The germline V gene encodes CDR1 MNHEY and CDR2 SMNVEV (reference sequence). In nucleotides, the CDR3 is TGTGCCAGCAGTCCCACTAGCGGGGAATCCTACGAGCAGTACTTC. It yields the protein CASSPTSGESYEQYF.

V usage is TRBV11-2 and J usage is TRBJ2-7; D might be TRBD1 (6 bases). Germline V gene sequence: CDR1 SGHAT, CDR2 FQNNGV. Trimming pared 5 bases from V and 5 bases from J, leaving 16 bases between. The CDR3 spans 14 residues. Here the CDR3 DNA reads TGTGCCAGCAGCCGGGGACACACCGCGGACGAGCAGTACTTC. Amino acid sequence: CASSRGHTADEQYF. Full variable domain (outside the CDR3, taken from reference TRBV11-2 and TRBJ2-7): EAGVAQSPRYKIIEKRQSVAFWCNPISGHATLYWYQQILGQGPKLLIQFQNNGVVDDSQLPKDRFSAERLKGVDSTLKIQPAKLEDSAVYLCASSRGHTADEQYFGPGTRLTVT.

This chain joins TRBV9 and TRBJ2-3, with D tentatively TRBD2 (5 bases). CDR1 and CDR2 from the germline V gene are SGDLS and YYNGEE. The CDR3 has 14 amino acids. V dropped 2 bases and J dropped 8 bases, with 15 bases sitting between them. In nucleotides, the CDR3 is TGTGCCAGCAGCGTCAAGGTGGGAGCAGCTACGCAGTATTTT. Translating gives CASSVKVGAATQYF.

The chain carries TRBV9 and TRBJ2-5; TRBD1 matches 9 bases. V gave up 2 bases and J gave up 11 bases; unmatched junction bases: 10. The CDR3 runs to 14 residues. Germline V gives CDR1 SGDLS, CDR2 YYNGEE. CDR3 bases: TGTGCCAGCAGCGTCCGGGACAGGGAACGTGAGCAGTACTTC. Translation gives CASSVRDREREQYF.

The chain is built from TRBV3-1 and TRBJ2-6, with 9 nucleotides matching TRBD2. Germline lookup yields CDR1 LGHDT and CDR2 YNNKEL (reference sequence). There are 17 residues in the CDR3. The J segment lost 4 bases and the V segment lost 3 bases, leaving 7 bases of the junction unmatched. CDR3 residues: CASSHSSGTEGANVLTF. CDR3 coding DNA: TGTGCCAGCAGCCATTCTAGCGGGACTGAAGGGGCCAACGTCCTGACTTTC.

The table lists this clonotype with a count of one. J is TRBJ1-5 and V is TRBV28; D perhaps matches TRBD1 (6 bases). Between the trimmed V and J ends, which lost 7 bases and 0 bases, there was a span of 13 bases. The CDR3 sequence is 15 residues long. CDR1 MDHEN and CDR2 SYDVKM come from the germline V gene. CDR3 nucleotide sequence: TGTGCCAGCACCCACCAGGGGCATAGCAATCAGCCCCAGCATTTT. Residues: CASTHQGHSNQPQHF.

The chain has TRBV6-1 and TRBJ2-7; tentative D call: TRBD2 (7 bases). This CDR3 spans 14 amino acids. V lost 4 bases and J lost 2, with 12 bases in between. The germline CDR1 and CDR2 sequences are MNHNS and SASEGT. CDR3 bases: TGTGCCAGCAGTGGACGGGGGGCCGCCTACGAGCAGTACTTC. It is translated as CASSGRGAAYEQYF.

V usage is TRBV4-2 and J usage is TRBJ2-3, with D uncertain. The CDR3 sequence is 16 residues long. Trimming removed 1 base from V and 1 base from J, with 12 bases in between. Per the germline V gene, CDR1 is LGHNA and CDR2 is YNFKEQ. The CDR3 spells CASSQGSRIGTDTQYF. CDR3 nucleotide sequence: TGTGCCAGCAGCCAAGGATCGCGGATCGGCACAGATACGCAGTATTTT.

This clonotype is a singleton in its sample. Here the CDR3 DNA reads TGTGCCAGCAGCAAACCCACAAAGGACGGCCGCTCCTACAATGAGCAGTTCTTC. Its translation is CASSKPTKDGRSYNEQFF. The V and J genes are TRBV21-1 and TRBJ2-1; the D call of TRBD2 is as the table states it, not checked on the DNA. TRBV21-1 is noted as a pseudogene. The CDR3 covers 18 residues.

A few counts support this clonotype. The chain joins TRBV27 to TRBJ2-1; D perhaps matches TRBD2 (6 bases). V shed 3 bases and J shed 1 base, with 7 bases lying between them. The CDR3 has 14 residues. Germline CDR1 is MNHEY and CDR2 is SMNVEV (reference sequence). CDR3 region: CASSFRESYNEQFF. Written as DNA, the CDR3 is TGTGCCAGCAGTTTCCGGGAGTCCTACAATGAGCAGTTCTTC.

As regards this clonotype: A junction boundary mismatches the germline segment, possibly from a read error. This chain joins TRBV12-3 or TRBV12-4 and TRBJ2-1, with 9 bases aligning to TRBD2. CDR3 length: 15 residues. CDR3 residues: CVSSFRGLANNEQFF. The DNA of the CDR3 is TGTGTCAGCAGTTTTAGGGGACTAGCAAACAATGAGCAGTTCTTC.

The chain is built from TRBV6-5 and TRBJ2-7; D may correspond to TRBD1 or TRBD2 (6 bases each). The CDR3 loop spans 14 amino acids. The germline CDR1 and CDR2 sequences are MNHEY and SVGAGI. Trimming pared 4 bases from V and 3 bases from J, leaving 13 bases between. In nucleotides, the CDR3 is TGTGCCAGCAGTTCGGTCAGGGGAGGCTACGAGCAGTACTTC. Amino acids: CASSSVRGGYEQYF.

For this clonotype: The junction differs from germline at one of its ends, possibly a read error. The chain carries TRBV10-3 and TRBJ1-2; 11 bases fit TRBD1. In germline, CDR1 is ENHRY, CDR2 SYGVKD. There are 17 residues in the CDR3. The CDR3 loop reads CASSEYRRDRGNYGYTF. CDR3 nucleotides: TGTGCCAGCAGTGAATACCGCCGGGACAGGGGGAACTATGGCTACACCTTC.

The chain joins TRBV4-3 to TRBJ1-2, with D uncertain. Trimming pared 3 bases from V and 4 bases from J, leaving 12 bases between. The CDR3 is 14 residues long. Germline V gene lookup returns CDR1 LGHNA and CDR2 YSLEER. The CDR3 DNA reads TGCGCCAGCAGCCAGGGAGGCGGCGGCTATGGCTACACCTTC. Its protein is CASSQGGGGYGYTF.

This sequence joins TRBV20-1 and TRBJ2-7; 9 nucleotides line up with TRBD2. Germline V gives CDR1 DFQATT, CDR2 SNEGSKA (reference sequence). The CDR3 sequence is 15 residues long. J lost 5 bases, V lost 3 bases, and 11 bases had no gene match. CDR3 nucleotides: TGCAGTGCTAGCTTATCGGCGGGAGGGCATAACGAGCAGTACTTC. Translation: CSASLSAGGHNEQYF.

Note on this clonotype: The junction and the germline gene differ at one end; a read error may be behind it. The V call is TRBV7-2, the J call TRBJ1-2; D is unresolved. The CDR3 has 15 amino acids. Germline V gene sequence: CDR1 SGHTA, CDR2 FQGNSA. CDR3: CASSLVRGPNYGYIF. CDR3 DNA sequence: TGTGCCAGCAGCTTAGTCCGAGGGCCTAACTATGGCTACATCTTC.

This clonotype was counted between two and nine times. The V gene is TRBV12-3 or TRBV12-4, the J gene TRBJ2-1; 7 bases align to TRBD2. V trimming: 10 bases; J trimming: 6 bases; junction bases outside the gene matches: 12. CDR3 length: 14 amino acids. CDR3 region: CATTPMTSRNEQFF. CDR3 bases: TGTGCCACGACCCCCATGACTAGCCGCAATGAGCAGTTCTTC.

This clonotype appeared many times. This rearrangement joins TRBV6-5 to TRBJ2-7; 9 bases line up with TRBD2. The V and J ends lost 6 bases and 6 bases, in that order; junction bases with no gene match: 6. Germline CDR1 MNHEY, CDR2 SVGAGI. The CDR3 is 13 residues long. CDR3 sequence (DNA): TGTGCCAGCAGAGCCAGCGGGAGGAGCGAGCAGTACTTC. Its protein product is CASRASGRSEQYF.

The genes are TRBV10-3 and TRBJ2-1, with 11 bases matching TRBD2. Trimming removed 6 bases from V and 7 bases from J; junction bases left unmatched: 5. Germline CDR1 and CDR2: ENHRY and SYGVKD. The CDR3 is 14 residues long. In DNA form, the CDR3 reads TGTGCCATCAGCTCGCTAGCGGGAGGAAATGAGCAGTTCTTC. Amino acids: CAISSLAGGNEQFF.

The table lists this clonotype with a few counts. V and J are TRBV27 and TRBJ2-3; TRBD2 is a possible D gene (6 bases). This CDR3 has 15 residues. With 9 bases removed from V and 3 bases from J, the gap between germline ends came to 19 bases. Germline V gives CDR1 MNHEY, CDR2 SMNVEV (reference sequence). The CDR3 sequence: CARAPGFGGTDTQYF. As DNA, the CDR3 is TGTGCCAGAGCACCGGGGTTCGGGGGTACAGATACGCAGTATTTT.

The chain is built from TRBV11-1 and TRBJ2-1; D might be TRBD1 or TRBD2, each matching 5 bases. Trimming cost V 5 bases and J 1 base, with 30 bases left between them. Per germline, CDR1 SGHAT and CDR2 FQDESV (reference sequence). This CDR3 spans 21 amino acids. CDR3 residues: CASSIPQDQGVVPGSYNEQFF. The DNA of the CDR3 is TGTGCCAGCAGCATACCACAGGATCAGGGAGTAGTCCCGGGGTCCTACAATGAGCAGTTCTTC.